These 21 T cell receptor beta chains share one sample of origin, sequenced in a study of lymphopenia after photon versus proton radiotherapy. Data came from immunoSEQ multiplex PCR; TCRdb stores just in-frame clones and leaves some out. The table records over 40,000 clones, 92% of them present only once. Sequencing was performed on peripheral blood, taken from a patient treated with photon-based radiotherapy. These receptors came from a woman in her forties with cholangiocarcinoma.

The chain uses TRBV25-1 and TRBJ2-1; D tentatively fits TRBD1 or TRBD2 (6 bases each). Trimming pared 8 bases from V and 2 bases from J, leaving 16 bases between. This CDR3 comprises 15 residues. Germline loops: CDR1 MGHDK, CDR2 SYGVNS. In DNA form, the CDR3 reads TGTGCCAGCGGAGAGGGGGGATCTCCCTACAATGAGCAGTTCTTC. It is translated as CASGEGGSPYNEQFF.

V usage is TRBV7-9 and J usage is TRBJ1-4, with a tentative D call TRBD1 (5 bases). Per the germline V gene, CDR1 is SEHNR and CDR2 is FQNEAQ (reference sequence). The CDR3 length is 15 residues. V was clipped by 0 bases and J by 8 bases, with 13 bases between them. In DNA form, the CDR3 reads TGTGCCAGCAGCTTAGCGAGTCAGGGTTTCGAAAAACTGTTTTTT. This gives the protein CASSLASQGFEKLFF.

The V and J genes are TRBV6-5 and TRBJ1-3; D is ambiguous. Germline V lookup: CDR1 MNHEY, CDR2 SVGAGI. Trimming took off 4 bases at V and 0 bases at J, with 10 bases between the two ends. The CDR3 has 15 residues. The CDR3 DNA sequence: TGTGCCAGCAGTTCAAGGGCTGTCTCTGGAAACACCATATATTTT. Protein: CASSSRAVSGNTIYF.

This chain joins TRBV7-9 and TRBJ2-5, with 9 nucleotides matching TRBD1. The CDR3 sequence is 15 residues long. From germline, CDR1 is SEHNR and CDR2 FQNEAQ (reference sequence). J gave up 4 bases and V 5 bases, and 8 bases lay outside the gene matches. CDR3 nucleotide sequence: TGTGCCAGCAGCACCAACAGGGGGCTCGGAGAGACCCAGTACTTC. This gives the protein CASSTNRGLGETQYF.

The CDR3 region is CASSFTGSSGNTIYF. DNA of the CDR3: TGCGCCAGCAGCTTTACGGGGAGCTCTGGAAACACCATATATTTT. The V and J genes are TRBV5-1 and TRBJ1-3; D is ambiguous. Trimming removed 2 bases at V and 0 bases at J, with 9 bases between. The germline V gene has CDR1 SGHRS and CDR2 YFSETQ. This CDR3 is built from 15 residues.

The CDR3 DNA sequence: TGTGCCAGCAGTGAGGACACAAATAGCAATCAGCCCCAGCATTTT. Translating it yields CASSEDTNSNQPQHF. The rearrangement joins TRBV25-1 to TRBJ1-5; TRBD1 might be the D (5 bases). This CDR3 is built from 15 residues. From germline, CDR1 is MGHDK and CDR2 SYGVNS. Trimming shortened V by 3 bases and J by 0 bases, and 9 bases separated the two germline ends.

The chain joins TRBV7-9 to TRBJ1-1; D not resolved. From germline, CDR1 is SEHNR and CDR2 FQNEAQ (reference sequence). CDR3 length equals 12 residues. Deletions cut 3 bases from V and 0 bases from J, with 2 bases between. The CDR3 DNA sequence: TGTGCCAGCAGCTTCGTGAACACTGAAGCTTTCTTT. This sequence encodes CASSFVNTEAFF.

The chain combines TRBV5-1 with TRBJ1-1; 10 nucleotides match TRBD1. Per germline, CDR1 SGHRS and CDR2 YFSETQ. V was clipped by 4 bases and J by 7 bases; unmatched bases: 4. This CDR3 spans 13 amino acids. For the CDR3, the DNA is TGCGCCAGCAGCCCGGGACAGGGGATTGAAGCTTTCTTT. It translates to CASSPGQGIEAFF.

This clone was detected only a few times. V and J are TRBV6-5 and TRBJ2-1; the D gene is possibly TRBD1 (5 bases). V lost 6 bases and J lost 5, with 17 bases in between. The CDR3 runs 15 residues. CDR1 is MNHEY, CDR2 SVGAGI, per germline. The CDR3 DNA is TGTGCCAGCAGGACTCGGGCAGGGTGGAACAATGAGCAGTTCTTC. This gives the protein CASRTRAGWNNEQFF.

This clone turned up a few times. The genes are TRBV4-1 and TRBJ1-1, with unresolved D. The germline V gene has CDR1 MGHRA and CDR2 YSYEKL. Trimming stripped 5 bases from V and 3 bases from J, with 10 bases between. The CDR3 covers 13 residues. This CDR3 reads CASSVHWDTEAFF. The DNA of the CDR3 is TGCGCCAGCAGCGTACACTGGGACACTGAAGCTTTCTTT.

The chain carries TRBV5-4 and TRBJ1-1, with D possibly matching TRBD1 (6 bases). This CDR3 has 16 amino acids. Germline assignment: CDR1 SGHNT and CDR2 YYREEE (reference sequence). The V and J ends lost 4 bases and 3 bases respectively, with 19 bases between them. CDR3 sequence: CASSPRRGRGDTEAFF. The CDR3 DNA sequence: TGTGCCAGCAGCCCACGCCGGGGCAGGGGTGACACTGAAGCTTTCTTT.

J is TRBJ1-2 and V is TRBV27, with D possibly being TRBD1 (5 bases). The CDR3 runs 14 residues. The germline gives CDR1 MNHEY, CDR2 SMNVEV (reference sequence). The ends were cut back, 2 bases at V and 2 bases at J, with 9 bases in the middle. CDR3 nucleotide sequence: TGTGCCAGCAGTTTAAGTGGGGCCAACTATGGCTACACCTTC. Its translation: CASSLSGANYGYTF.

The chain joins TRBV25-1 to TRBJ2-5; D could derive from TRBD1 or TRBD2 (5 bases each). Between the trimmed V and J ends, which lost 3 bases and 3 bases, there was a span of 14 bases. This CDR3 region has 15 residues. Germline V gene sequence: CDR1 MGHDK, CDR2 SYGVNS. The CDR3 spells CASSDPGPGKETQYF. The CDR3 nucleotides are TGTGCCAGCAGTGACCCGGGGCCCGGCAAAGAGACCCAGTACTTC.

The count of this clone is one. The chain has TRBV5-6 and TRBJ1-1, with D possibly matching TRBD1 (5 bases). This CDR3 has 14 amino acids. Germline values: CDR1 SGHDT, CDR2 YYEEEE. V lost 0 bases and J 8 bases, leaving 14 bases between the germline ends. The CDR3 protein is CASSLDQGSAEAFF. CDR3 nucleotide sequence: TGTGCCAGCAGCTTGGATCAGGGCTCCGCCGAAGCTTTCTTT.

The CDR3 DNA is TGTGCCAGCAGTTATGGGACAGCCCGGAATTCACCCCTCCACTTT. Protein: CASSYGTARNSPLHF. This chain connects TRBV6-5 to TRBJ1-6; 7 bases align to TRBD1. V lost 3 bases, J lost 7 bases, and 6 bases stayed unmatched. CDR1 and CDR2 from the germline V gene are MNHEY and SVGAGI. The CDR3 has 15 amino acids.

This clone was seen once. The V gene is TRBV5-3, the J gene TRBJ2-4; D ambiguous. TRBV5-3 is treated as an ORF (open reading frame) with a function not yet certain. Between the trimmed V and J ends, which lost 0 bases and 1 base, there was a span of 8 bases. The CDR3 runs to 15 residues. The CDR3 here is CARSLEEMAKNIQYF. CDR3 DNA sequence: TGTGCCAGAAGCTTGGAAGAGATGGCCAAAAACATTCAGTACTTC.

The CDR3 sequence: CASSPGGSGANVLTF. CDR3 sequence (DNA): TGTGCCAGCAGCCCCGGGGGCTCTGGGGCCAACGTCCTGACTTTC. The chain carries TRBV9 and TRBJ2-6; a weak D match, TRBD2 (6 bases). V lost 4 bases, J lost 0 bases, and 8 bases lay in between. The CDR3 has 15 residues. Looked up from germline, CDR1 is SGDLS and CDR2 is YYNGEE.

This sequence joins TRBV6-1 and TRBJ2-3, with D tentatively TRBD2 (5 bases). V was pared by 7 bases and J by 2 bases, with 10 bases between. The CDR3 extends over 13 amino acids. From germline, CDR1 is MNHNS and CDR2 SASEGT. For the CDR3, the DNA is TGTGCCAGCACCCAGCGGCTCACAGATACGCAGTATTTT. Its protein product is CASTQRLTDTQYF.

V and J are TRBV11-3 and TRBJ2-1, with 8 bases aligning to TRBD2. The CDR3 loop spans 14 amino acids. Germline V gives CDR1 SGHNT, CDR2 YENEEA. V shed 2 bases and J 5 bases; nucleotides not matched to a gene: 2. Written as DNA, the CDR3 is TGTGCCAGCAGCTTATCGGGGGGGCACAATGAGCAGTTCTTC. It specifies CASSLSGGHNEQFF.

The chain employs TRBV19 and TRBJ1-5; D is unresolved. The length of the CDR3 is 14 residues. V lost 4 bases and J lost 7, with 14 bases in between. In germline, CDR1 is LNHDA, CDR2 SQIVND (reference sequence). This CDR3 reads CASSTREGGQPQHF. The DNA of the CDR3 is TGTGCCAGTAGTACTAGGGAGGGAGGGCAGCCCCAGCATTTT.

This chain connects TRBV7-9 to TRBJ2-3; 7 bases map to TRBD2. Germline V gives CDR1 SEHNR, CDR2 FQNEAQ (reference sequence). The CDR3 extends over 14 amino acids. After removal of 8 bases from V and 4 bases from J, the junction contained 9 bases not matched to a gene. DNA for the CDR3: TGTGCCAGCGGATCTAGGCTAGCGGCAGATACGCAGTATTTT. Protein sequence: CASGSRLAADTQYF.